This is a list of T cell receptor beta chains from one sample in a study of T cells after yellow fever vaccination. In TCRdb, the 5' RACE reads were re-called with MiXCR into one record per CDR3 protein. The sample lists 400,000 or so distinct CDR3 sequences; 6.2% were seen once. The input for sequencing was PBMCs, taken 5 days after the yellow fever booster vaccination. The receptors were gathered from a man aged 25-45 years who received the YFV17D yellow fever vaccine. Both conserved end residues are part of each CDR3. The D gene is left open where the match is weak. Clone size is shown for a subset of rows, as once, few, many or a class of expanded clone.

>TRBD2|few|TRBV19|TRBJ2-7
TGTGCCAGTGGACCCTCTAGCGGAGCCTACGAGCAGTACTTC
CASGPSSGAYEQYF
>NA|many|TRBV9|TRBJ2-7
TGTGCCAGCAGCGTAGATGGCAGATCCTACGAGCAGTACTTC
CASSVDGRSYEQYF
>NA|few|TRBV12-5|TRBJ2-5
TGTGCTAGTGGTCAAGGGGTATCTCTCCAAGAGACCCAGTACTTC
CASGQGVSLQETQYF
>NA|few|TRBV15|TRBJ2-3
TGTGCCACCAGCAGAGGTCAGGGGCACCTATTTCGCACAGATACGCAGTATTTT
CATSRGQGHLFRTDTQYF
>NA|NA|TRBV7-2|TRBJ2-7
TGTGCCAGCACCCGAGGCGGAGACAGATCCTACGAGCAGTACTTC
CASTRGGDRSYEQYF
>NA|many|TRBV29-1|TRBJ2-7
TGCAGCGTTGAAGGCGACTCCTACGAGCAGTACTTC
CSVEGDSYEQYF
>TRBD1|many|TRBV6-5|TRBJ2-7
TGTGCCAGCAGTTACTCGATGGGACAGGGGGTGAACGAGCAGTACTTC
CASSYSMGQGVNEQYF
>NA|few|TRBV5-1|TRBJ2-6
TGCGCCAGCAGTACAGGGACTGGGGCCAACGTCCTGACTTTC
CASSTGTGANVLTF
>NA|few|TRBV7-8|TRBJ2-5
TGTGCCAGCAGCCCCCACCTGTTGGCGGAGACCCAAGAGACCCAGTACTTC
CASSPHLLAETQETQYF
>TRBD2|NA|TRBV4-2|TRBJ2-2
TGTGCCAGCAGCCAAGTGGCAGAGCGGGAGTGGGAGCTGTTTTTT
CASSQVAEREWELFF
>NA|many|TRBV7-2|TRBJ1-3
TGTGCCAGCGCCGGGGGATCCGGAAACACCATATATTTT
CASAGGSGNTIYF
>NA|few|TRBV19|TRBJ1-2
TGTGCCAGTAGTTCCACTGACTATGGCTACACCTTC
CASSSTDYGYTF
>TRBD1|NA|TRBV7-2|TRBJ1-1
TGTGCCAGCAGCTTCGTTCAGGGGGCGGTGGGCACTGAAGCTTTCTTT
CASSFVQGAVGTEAFF
>NA|few|TRBV15|TRBJ2-7
TGTGCCACCAGCAGAGATCCCCCTACGGCGAAGTACGAGCAGTACTTC
CATSRDPPTAKYEQYF
>NA|many|TRBV27|TRBJ2-7
TGTGCCAGCAGTTTAACCAGCTCCTACGAGCAGTACTTC
CASSLTSSYEQYF
>NA|few|TRBV13|TRBJ2-2
TGTGCCAGTACCGGCCTCAGTCCATCCGGGGAGCTGTTTTTT
CASTGLSPSGELFF
>NA|few|TRBV9|TRBJ2-3
TGTGCCAGCAGCATCCATGGATCCGGGGGCGCAGATACGCAGTATTTT
CASSIHGSGGADTQYF
>TRBD2|few|TRBV7-9|TRBJ2-5
TGTGCCAGCAGCTTAGCGGGACTAGCGGGACAAGAGACCCAGTACTTC
CASSLAGLAGQETQYF
>NA|few|TRBV20-1|TRBJ1-1
TGCAGTGCTCCTGGACAGACAGAGGGGGAAGCTTTCTTT
CSAPGQTEGEAFF
>TRBD2|many|TRBV19|TRBJ2-5
TGTGCCAGTAGTATAGCGGGAGGGCCACGAGAGACCCAGTACTTC
CASSIAGGPRETQYF
>NA|few|TRBV7-2|TRBJ2-1
TGTGCCAGCAGCTCACGATCCTGGGAGCAGTTCTTC
CASSSRSWEQFF
>NA|NA|TRBV12-3/TRBV12-4|TRBJ2-2
TGTGCCAGCAGTTTCCCTCCCTATAGGCGCGCCGGGGAGCTGTTTTTT
CASSFPPYRRAGELFF
>TRBD1|few|TRBV6-2/TRBV6-3|TRBJ2-7
TGTGCCAGCAGTGCGAAAACAGGGGGCCTTCATGGCGAGCAGTACTTC
CASSAKTGGLHGEQYF
>NA|many|TRBV15|TRBJ2-4
TGTGCCACCACAGAAGAGGGGCTATGGTCCAAAAACATTCAGTACTTC
CATTEEGLWSKNIQYF
>NA|few|TRBV20-1|TRBJ2-1
TGCAGTGCAAGCCTAGCGGACAGGGACAATGAGCAGTTCTTC
CSASLADRDNEQFF
>NA|many|TRBV12-3/TRBV12-4|TRBJ1-1
TGTGCCAGCAGTTCCCTTAGGGACACTGAAGCTTTCTTT
CASSSLRDTEAFF
>TRBD2|many|TRBV30|TRBJ2-3
TGTGCCTGGAGTGGCCTAGCGGGAGGGCCTATGGCAGATACGCAGTATTTT
CAWSGLAGGPMADTQYF
>NA|many|TRBV15|TRBJ2-7
TGTGCCACCAGCAGAGACCTAAACTACGAGCAGTACTTC
CATSRDLNYEQYF
>NA|NA|TRBV27|TRBJ2-6
TGTGCCAGCGGTCGAAGCTCTGGGGCCAACGTCCTGACTTTC
CASGRSSGANVLTF
>NA|NA|TRBV10-3|TRBJ2-5
TGTGCCAACAGTACCGGACAGTCGCAAGAGACCCAGTACTTC
CANSTGQSQETQYF
>TRBD1|NA|TRBV11-2|TRBJ1-1
TGTGCCAGCAGCTTACAGGGGGCCACTGAAGCTTTCTTT
CASSLQGATEAFF
>NA|many|TRBV5-6|TRBJ2-7
TGTGCCAGCAGCTTGCAGGGAACCGTTTGGAACGGCGAGCAGTACTTC
CASSLQGTVWNGEQYF
>TRBD1|NA|TRBV5-1|TRBJ1-5
TGCGCCAGCAGCTTGGGGGGACAGGGTTCCGATCAGCCCCAGCATTTT
CASSLGGQGSDQPQHF
>TRBD1|many|TRBV27|TRBJ1-1
TGTGCCACCCAGGGGGTCACTGAAGCTTTCTTT
CATQGVTEAFF
>NA|NA|TRBV3-1|TRBJ2-1
TGTGCCAGCAGCCACCGAGGACGGAGTAACAATGAGCAGTTCTTC
CASSHRGRSNNEQFF
>TRBD2|many|TRBV7-2|TRBJ2-7
TGTGCCAGCAGCGGACGGACTAGCGGGGGGTACGAGCAGTACTTC
CASSGRTSGGYEQYF
>TRBD1|NA|TRBV5-1|TRBJ2-3
TGCGCCAGCAGCTCAGGACAGGGACGTACAGATACGCAGTATTTT
CASSSGQGRTDTQYF
>TRBD1|many|TRBV5-1|TRBJ1-1
TGCGCCAGCAGCACCGAGACAGGGGGCGAAGCTTTCTTT
CASSTETGGEAFF
>NA|few|TRBV12-3/TRBV12-4|TRBJ1-3
TGTGCCAGCAGTTTTGGTGGCGGGAGCTCTGGAAACACCATATATTTT
CASSFGGGSSGNTIYF
>NA|many|TRBV9|TRBJ2-1
TGTGCCAGCAGCTTTGAGGGCGGCCCCGGAGATGAGCAGTTCTTC
CASSFEGGPGDEQFF
>NA|NA|TRBV10-3|TRBJ2-1
TGTGCCATCAGTGAGAAGGGATACAATGTGCAGTTCTTC
CAISEKGYNVQFF
>TRBD1|few|TRBV20-1|TRBJ2-3
TGCAGTGCTACCGGGACAGGGGCAGATACGCAGTATTTT
CSATGTGADTQYF
>TRBD2|few|TRBV20-1|TRBJ2-1
TGCAGTGCTAGAGGGACTAGCGGGGGTTATTCCAATGAGCAGTTCTTC
CSARGTSGGYSNEQFF
>NA|few|TRBV5-1|TRBJ2-7
TGCGCCAGCAGCTCACGACCGGACAGCTACGAGCAGTACTTC
CASSSRPDSYEQYF
>NA|NA|TRBV7-9|TRBJ1-2
TGTGCCAGCAGCTTACCCGGGGGGTCCTATGGCTACACCTTC
CASSLPGGSYGYTF
>NA|few|TRBV12-3/TRBV12-4|TRBJ1-5
TGTGCCAGCAGCCCTTTGGGGACCGTCAATCAGCCCCAGCATTTT
CASSPLGTVNQPQHF
>NA|few|TRBV30|TRBJ2-5
TGTGCCTGGAGTGTTGGAGGGGCGAACGACTTC
CAWSVGGANDF
>NA|NA|TRBV28|TRBJ2-1
TGTGCCAGCAGTTTATACGAGAGTTGGTCCAATGAGCAGTTCTTC
CASSLYESWSNEQFF
>TRBD1|many|TRBV20-1|TRBJ2-5
TGCAGTGCAACTGGACAGGACGAACGGGAGACCCAGTACTTC
CSATGQDERETQYF
>NA|many|TRBV6-5|TRBJ1-3
TGTGCCAGCAGTTACTCACCTACAGGGTCTGGAAACACCATATATTTT
CASSYSPTGSGNTIYF
>TRBD2|few|TRBV30|TRBJ2-1
TGTGCCTGGAGGGGGGACTATTACAATGAGCAGTTCTTC
CAWRGDYYNEQFF
>NA|many|TRBV20-1|TRBJ1-1
TGCAGTGCTAGAGCCGGGGGGAACACTGAAGCTTTCTTT
CSARAGGNTEAFF
>NA|many|TRBV20-1|TRBJ2-7
TGCAGTGCTAGAGTAAGGCGAGGGGAATACGAGCAGTACTTC
CSARVRRGEYEQYF
>NA|few|TRBV6-6|TRBJ2-7
TGTGCCAGCAGTTACCAACTAACCTACGAGCAGTACTTC
CASSYQLTYEQYF
>NA|few|TRBV20-1|TRBJ2-2
TGCAGTGCTGCGGGGTACGCGAACACCGGGGAGCTGTTTTTT
CSAAGYANTGELFF
>TRBD2|many|TRBV7-2|TRBJ2-3
TGTGCCAGCAGCCCCGCGGGAGGGCCCACAGATACGCAGTATTTT
CASSPAGGPTDTQYF
>TRBD1|few|TRBV10-2|TRBJ1-2
TGCGCCAGCGGGGGACAGTTCTATGGCTACACCTTC
CASGGQFYGYTF
>TRBD1|many|TRBV4-3|TRBJ1-2
TGCGCCAGCAGCCAGGACAGGGGAGCCAACTATGGCTACACCTTC
CASSQDRGANYGYTF
>NA|few|TRBV7-3|TRBJ2-3
TGTGCCAGCAGCTTAAGCGGGGTCCCTAGCACAGATACGCAGTATTTT
CASSLSGVPSTDTQYF
>TRBD2|few|TRBV20-1|TRBJ2-3
TGCAGTGCTAGAGCGACTAGCGGGAAGATTACGCAGTATTTT
CSARATSGKITQYF